This T cell receptor (beta chain) emerged from a study of T-cell reconstitution after alpha-beta-depleted transplantation in children. The CDR3 consists of 16 residues. Germline V gene data show CDR1 as SGHAT and CDR2 as FQNNGV. V was shortened by 4 bases and J by 2 bases, with 17 bases between the two germline ends. Unique molecular identifiers were incorporated into the prepared TCRbeta library. One entry per CDR3 protein, called by TCRdb with MiXCR from the PCR reads. The data hold about 90,000 distinct CDR3 sequences, with roughly 8% observed a single time. The sequencing here drew on PBMCs from the stem cell graft donor, taken from the stem cell graft. V and J are TRBV11-2 and TRBJ1-1; D gene unclear. This TCR derives from a human donor who donated a stem cell graft to a child with congenital amegakaryocytic thrombocytopenia. The CDR3 nucleotides are TGTGCCAGCAGCTCCCTGCGTTGGCAGATAAACACTGAAGCTTTCTTT. Protein sequence: CASSSLRWQINTEAFF.